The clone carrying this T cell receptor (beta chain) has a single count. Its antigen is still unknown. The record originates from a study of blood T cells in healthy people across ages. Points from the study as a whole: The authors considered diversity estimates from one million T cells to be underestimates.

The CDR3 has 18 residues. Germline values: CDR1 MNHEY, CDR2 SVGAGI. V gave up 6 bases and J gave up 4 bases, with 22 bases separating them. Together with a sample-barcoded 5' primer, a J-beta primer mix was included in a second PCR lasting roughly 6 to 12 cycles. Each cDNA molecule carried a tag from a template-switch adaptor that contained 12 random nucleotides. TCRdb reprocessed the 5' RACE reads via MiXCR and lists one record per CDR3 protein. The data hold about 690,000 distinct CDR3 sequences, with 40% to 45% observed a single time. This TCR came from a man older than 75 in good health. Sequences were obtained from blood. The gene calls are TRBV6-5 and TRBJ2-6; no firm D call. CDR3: CASSHSTSGGPGANVLTF. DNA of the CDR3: TGTGCCAGCAGCCACTCAACGTCAGGCGGTCCCGGGGCCAACGTCCTGACTTTC.